This T cell receptor (beta chain) was identified during a study of blood T cells in healthy people across ages. Germline values: CDR1 MNHEY, CDR2 SMNVEV (reference sequence). Germline trimming cut 5 bases from V and 4 bases from J; bases unmatched to any gene: 7. The length of the CDR3 is 15 residues. Together with a sample-barcoded 5' primer, a J-beta primer mix was included in a second PCR lasting about 6 to 11 cycles. TCRdb processed the 5' RACE reads anew with MiXCR; each CDR3 protein has one entry. The sample lists more than 900,000 distinct CDR3 sequences; about 25% were seen once. This sample also appeared in a second study, on T cells of mothers and their children. Per that study: Thymic selection molds TCR recombination output in a comparable way in related and unrelated pairs.

The source material was blood. The sequence was collected from a girl aged 2 to 9 in good health. This chain joins TRBV27 and TRBJ2-5; 10 bases match TRBD1. CDR3 in amino acids: CASSPDRTGGETQYF. The DNA of the CDR3 is TGTGCCAGCAGTCCCGACCGGACAGGGGGAGAGACCCAGTACTTC.